The 21 T cell receptor beta chains in this list originate from one sample, sequenced in a study of blood T cell repertoires in COVID-19. TCRdb's copy holds only in-frame clones and misses some; the assay was immunoSEQ multiplex PCR. The sample lists hundreds of thousands of clones; roughly 89% were seen once. Material: PBMCs or T cells enriched from blood (not recorded which). The source of these receptors is a man aged 25 to 45 who had been exposed to COVID-19.

This clone was observed a single time. The chain couples TRBV2 to TRBJ2-5; 11 nucleotides match TRBD2. This CDR3 is 15 amino acids long. V shed 6 bases and J 4 bases; nucleotides not matched to a gene: 7. Germline-derived CDR1 and CDR2 are SNHLY and FYNNEI. The CDR3 DNA reads as TGTGCCAGCAGAGCGGGACTAGCGGACGTAGAGACCCAGTACTTC. Translated, it gives CASRAGLADVETQYF.

This clone was seen only once. The V gene is TRBV10-3, the J gene TRBJ2-5; D possibly corresponds to TRBD1 (5 bases). V was pared by 3 bases and J by 0 bases, with 8 bases between. The CDR3 sequence is 14 residues long. CDR1 and CDR2 from the germline V gene are ENHRY and SYGVKD. CDR3 sequence reads: CAISESGYQETQYF. The CDR3 DNA sequence: TGTGCCATCAGTGAATCAGGGTACCAAGAGACCCAGTACTTC.

This clone has only one observation. The chain combines TRBV7-2 with TRBJ1-6, with D hard to call. The CDR3 loop spans 14 amino acids. V lost 6 bases, J lost 0 bases, and 6 bases lay in between. CDR1 and CDR2 from the germline V gene are SGHTA and FQGNSA. The CDR3 loop reads CASRPGSYNSPLHF. CDR3 nucleotides: TGTGCCAGCAGGCCCGGCTCCTATAATTCACCCCTCCACTTT.

J is TRBJ1-5 and V is TRBV10-2; 7 positions agree with TRBD1. The CDR3 covers 16 residues. The germline V gene has CDR1 WSHSY and CDR2 SAAADI. V shed 4 bases, J shed 1 base, and the junction held 7 bases outside the gene matches. CDR3 in amino acids: CASSVNPGGSNQPQHF. The CDR3 DNA reads as TGCGCCAGCAGTGTAAATCCAGGGGGGAGCAATCAGCCCCAGCATTTT.

The rearrangement links TRBV4-3 to TRBJ2-3, with D unresolved. Trimming took off 1 base at V and 3 bases at J, with 5 bases between the two ends. CDR1 LGHNA and CDR2 YSLEER come from the germline V gene. The CDR3 extends over 13 amino acids. In DNA form, the CDR3 reads TGCGCCAGCAGCCAAGTTCTGACAGATACGCAGTATTTT. It specifies CASSQVLTDTQYF.

A few counts support this clone. This sequence joins TRBV4-2 and TRBJ2-2; no reliable D call. The CDR3 covers 15 residues. Trimming stripped 0 bases from V and 2 bases from J, with 7 bases between. Germline CDR1 LGHNA, CDR2 YNFKEQ. The CDR3 protein is CASSQEVANTGELFF. The DNA of the CDR3 is TGTGCCAGCAGCCAAGAGGTAGCAAACACCGGGGAGCTGTTTTTT.

The table lists this clone with a count of one. The J gene is TRBJ1-2, the V gene TRBV6-5; no firm D call. CDR1 is MNHEY, CDR2 SVGAGI, per germline. The CDR3 consists of 12 residues. The CDR3 loop is CALGRPNYGYTF. CDR3 sequence (DNA): TGTGCGTTGGGCAGACCAAACTATGGCTACACCTTC.

V usage is TRBV7-9 and J usage is TRBJ2-5, with D perhaps matching TRBD1 (6 bases). V lost 5 bases and J 4 bases, leaving 11 bases between the germline ends. Per the germline V gene, CDR1 is SEHNR and CDR2 is FQNEAQ (reference sequence). The CDR3 totals 13 residues. The CDR3 loop reads CASSQQGGETQYF. In DNA, the CDR3 is TGTGCCAGCAGCCAACAGGGCGGAGAGACCCAGTACTTC.

This chain uses TRBV5-1 with TRBJ2-2, with D possibly TRBD1 on 6 matching bases. Germline assignment: CDR1 SGHRS and CDR2 YFSETQ. The CDR3 extends over 14 amino acids. The V end was cut by 4 bases, the J end by 5 bases, with 12 bases between. The CDR3 DNA is TGCGCCAGCAGCCCACCACAGGGTACCGGGGAGCTGTTTTTT. This codes for CASSPPQGTGELFF.

V gene TRBV25-1 combines with J gene TRBJ2-3; 9 bases are a match to TRBD1. The CDR3 loop spans 13 amino acids. Germline CDR1 is MGHDK and CDR2 is SYGVNS. V gave up 8 bases and J gave up 4 bases; unmatched junction bases: 4. The CDR3 is CASAGQGSDTQYF. The CDR3 nucleotides read TGTGCCAGCGCGGGACAGGGTTCAGATACGCAGTATTTT.

The genes are TRBV9 and TRBJ2-2; no clear D. Germline CDR1 and CDR2: SGDLS and YYNGEE. The CDR3 consists of 11 residues. With 2 bases removed from V and 6 bases from J, the gap between germline ends came to 2 bases. CDR3 DNA: TGTGCCAGCAGCGTCTCCGGGGAGCTGTTTTTT. It yields the protein CASSVSGELFF.

This clone is a singleton in its sample. The chain is built from TRBV5-6 and TRBJ1-6; 11 bases match TRBD1. The germline CDR1 and CDR2 sequences are SGHDT and YYEEEE. CDR3 length: 15 amino acids. The junction had 3 bases not matched to a gene; V was cut back by 4 bases and J by 6 bases. The CDR3 DNA sequence: TGTGCCAGCAGCACCGGGACAGGGGGTAATTCACCCCTCCACTTT. This codes for CASSTGTGGNSPLHF.

The chain joins TRBV2 to TRBJ2-7, with D hard to call. The CDR3 has 13 residues. V was shortened by 4 bases and J by 0 bases, with 7 bases between the two germline ends. From germline, CDR1 is SNHLY and CDR2 FYNNEI. CDR3 protein: CASSGTPSYEQYF. CDR3 sequence (DNA): TGTGCCAGCAGTGGAACTCCCTCCTACGAGCAGTACTTC.

This clone was observed once. The chain joins TRBV2 to TRBJ1-2; tentative D call: TRBD1 (5 bases). Germline lookup yields CDR1 SNHLY and CDR2 FYNNEI. This CDR3 is 14 amino acids long. Between the trimmed V and J ends, which lost 5 bases and 2 bases, there was a span of 12 bases. The CDR3 DNA follows: TGTGCCAGCAGTTTGGGACGGGGGAACTATGGCTACACCTTC. Residues: CASSLGRGNYGYTF.

The V call is TRBV6-5, the J call TRBJ1-6; 9 bases are shared with TRBD1. V shed 4 bases, J shed 9 bases, and the junction held 4 bases outside the gene matches. The CDR3 consists of 14 residues. CDR1 MNHEY and CDR2 SVGAGI come from the germline V gene. This CDR3 is CASSSGTGISPLHF. CDR3 nucleotides: TGTGCCAGCAGTTCCGGGACAGGGATTTCACCCCTCCACTTT.

Comment on this clone: One junction end does not reproduce the germline sequence, and a read error may be involved. Additional DNA sequences in this sample encode the identical CDR3. This sequence joins TRBV9 and TRBJ1-1, with D possibly TRBD1 on 5 matching bases. The CDR3 consists of 14 residues. Germline V lookup: CDR1 SGDLS, CDR2 YYNGEE. The CDR3 DNA reads TGTGCCAGTAGCGTAACGACAGCGAACACTGAAGCTTTCTTT. Protein product: CASSVTTANTEAFF.

The V call is TRBV11-3, the J call TRBJ2-7; a weak D match, TRBD1 (5 bases). V lost 0 bases to trimming and J lost 2 bases, with 11 bases between them. Germline CDR1 and CDR2: SGHNT and YENEEA. The CDR3 covers 15 residues. For the CDR3, the DNA is TGTGCCAGCAGCTTAGAGGCAGGGTTTCCCTACGAGCAGTACTTC. Protein: CASSLEAGFPYEQYF.

This chain links TRBV20-1 with TRBJ2-7; 10 nucleotides line up with TRBD2. CDR3 size: 15 residues. Germline-derived CDR1 and CDR2 are DFQATT and SNEGSKA (reference sequence). V shed 3 bases, J shed 1 base, and the junction held 6 bases outside the gene matches. DNA for the CDR3: TGCAGTGCTAGTAGGAGCGGGGGGGCTTCCTACGAGCAGTACTTC. Translated, it gives CSASRSGGASYEQYF.

This chain connects TRBV5-1 to TRBJ1-1; D perhaps matches TRBD1 (5 bases). The CDR3 is 16 residues long. V was trimmed by 2 bases and J by 3 bases, leaving 17 bases between them. The germline V gene encodes CDR1 SGHRS and CDR2 YFSETQ. The CDR3 DNA sequence: TGCGCCAGCAGCTTCTGGGCAACAGGAGGGGACACTGAAGCTTTCTTT. Amino acid sequence: CASSFWATGGDTEAFF.

The rearrangement uses TRBV14 and TRBJ2-1, with TRBD1 matching 7 bases. This CDR3 comprises 17 residues. Per germline, CDR1 SGHDN and CDR2 FVKESK. J lost 2 bases, V lost 2 bases, and 9 bases had no gene match. The DNA of the CDR3 is TGTGCCAGCAGCCAAAGATTTGAGGGGGCCGCCTACAATGAGCAGTTCTTC. As protein: CASSQRFEGAAYNEQFF.

This clone appeared a single time. CDR3 bases: TGTGCCAGCAGCCAAGATAGATTTGGCTACACCTTC. Translating gives CASSQDRFGYTF. This chain uses TRBV14 with TRBJ1-2; D not certain. The V and J ends lost 0 bases and 7 bases respectively, with 6 bases between them. The CDR3 consists of 12 residues. CDR1 is SGHDN, CDR2 FVKESK, per germline.